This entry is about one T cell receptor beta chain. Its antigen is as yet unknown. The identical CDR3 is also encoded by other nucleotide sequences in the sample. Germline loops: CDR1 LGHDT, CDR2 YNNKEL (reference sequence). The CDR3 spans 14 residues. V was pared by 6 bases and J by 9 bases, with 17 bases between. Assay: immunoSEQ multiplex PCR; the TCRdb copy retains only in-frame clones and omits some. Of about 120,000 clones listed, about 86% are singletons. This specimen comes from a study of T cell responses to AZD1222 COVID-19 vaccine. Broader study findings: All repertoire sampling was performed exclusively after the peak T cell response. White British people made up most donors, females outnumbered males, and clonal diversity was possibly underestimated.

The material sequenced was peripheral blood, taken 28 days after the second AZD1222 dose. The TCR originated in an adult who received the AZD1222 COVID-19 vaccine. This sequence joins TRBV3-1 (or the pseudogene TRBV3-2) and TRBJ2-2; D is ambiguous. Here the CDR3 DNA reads TGTGCCAGCAGTTATGGGGAAGCCAGCAGGGAGCTGTTTTTT. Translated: CASSYGEASRELFF.